The sequence of this T cell receptor (beta chain) was determined in a study of shared clonotypes between healthy human individuals. Study-wide findings and caveats: Between a handful of donors, naive CD4 clonotypes were shared at a level of around 4.8%. Despite large depth, sorted-subset datasets appeared incompletely sequenced.

V was pared by 4 bases and J by 7 bases, with 11 bases between. Germline CDR1 and CDR2: SGHRS and YFSETQ. The CDR3 is made up of 13 amino acids. About this clone: Its cognate antigen is unknown.

Sequencing was performed with immunoSEQ multiplex PCR; in TCRdb, only in-frame clones are kept and a portion is missing. The sample consists of fewer than 200,000 clones, 65% to 80% of them appearing once. Only Caucasian adults living in Nashville, Tennessee served as donors. The receptor's source is a man aged 25-45 years in good health. The specimen was memory CD4+ T cells sorted from blood. Subset specified: CD45RA-negative fraction. The V call is TRBV5-1, the J call TRBJ1-4; tentative D call: TRBD1 (6 bases). CDR3 amino acids: CASSQQGREKLFF. CDR3 nucleotide sequence: TGCGCCAGCAGCCAACAGGGACGTGAAAAACTGTTTTTT.